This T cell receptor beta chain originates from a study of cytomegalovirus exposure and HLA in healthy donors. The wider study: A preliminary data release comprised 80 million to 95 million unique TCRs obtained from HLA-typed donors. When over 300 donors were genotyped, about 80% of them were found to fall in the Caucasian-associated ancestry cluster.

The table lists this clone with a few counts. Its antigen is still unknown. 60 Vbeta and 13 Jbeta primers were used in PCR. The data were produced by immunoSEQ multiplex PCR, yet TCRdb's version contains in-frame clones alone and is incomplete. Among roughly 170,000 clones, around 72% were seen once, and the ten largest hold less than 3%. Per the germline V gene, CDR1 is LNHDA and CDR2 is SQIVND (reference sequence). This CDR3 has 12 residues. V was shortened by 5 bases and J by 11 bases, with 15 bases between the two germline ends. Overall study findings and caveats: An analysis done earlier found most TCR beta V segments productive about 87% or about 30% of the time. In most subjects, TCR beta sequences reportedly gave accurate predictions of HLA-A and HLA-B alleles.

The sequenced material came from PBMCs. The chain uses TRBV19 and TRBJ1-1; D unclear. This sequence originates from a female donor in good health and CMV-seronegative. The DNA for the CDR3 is TGTGCCAGTAGTCCCGACGGTTTCGGGGCTTTCTTT. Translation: CASSPDGFGAFF. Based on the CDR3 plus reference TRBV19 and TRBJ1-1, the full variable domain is DGGITQSPKYLFRKEGQNVTLSCEQNLNHDAMYWYRQDPGQGLRLIYYSQIVNDFQKGDIAEGYSVSREKKESFPLTVTSAQKNPTAFYLCASSPDGFGAFFGQGTRLTVV.